This T cell receptor beta chain was recorded in a study of cytomegalovirus exposure and HLA in healthy donors. Primers included in the PCR were 60 Vbeta and 13 Jbeta primers. TCRdb's table, derived via immunoSEQ multiplex PCR, lists solely in-frame clones and lacks some. In the table there are about 200,000 clones, around 73% of which are singletons. Study results and caveats: It was shown in a later analysis that HLA-associated TCR beta chains were more clonally expanded than other, equally common chains.

Comments on this clone: The antigen is undetermined.

Between the trimmed V and J ends, which lost 0 bases and 4 bases, there was a span of 12 bases. CDR3 size: 16 residues. In germline, CDR1 is MNHEY, CDR2 SVGAGI. Specimen: PBMCs. This receptor was identified in a male donor in good health and CMV-seronegative. The chain carries TRBV6-5 and TRBJ1-4; D perhaps matches TRBD1 (6 bases). The DNA for the CDR3 is TGTGCCAGCAGTTACTCCGCAGGGGCGCTTAATGAAAAACTGTTTTTT. This gives the protein CASSYSAGALNEKLFF.